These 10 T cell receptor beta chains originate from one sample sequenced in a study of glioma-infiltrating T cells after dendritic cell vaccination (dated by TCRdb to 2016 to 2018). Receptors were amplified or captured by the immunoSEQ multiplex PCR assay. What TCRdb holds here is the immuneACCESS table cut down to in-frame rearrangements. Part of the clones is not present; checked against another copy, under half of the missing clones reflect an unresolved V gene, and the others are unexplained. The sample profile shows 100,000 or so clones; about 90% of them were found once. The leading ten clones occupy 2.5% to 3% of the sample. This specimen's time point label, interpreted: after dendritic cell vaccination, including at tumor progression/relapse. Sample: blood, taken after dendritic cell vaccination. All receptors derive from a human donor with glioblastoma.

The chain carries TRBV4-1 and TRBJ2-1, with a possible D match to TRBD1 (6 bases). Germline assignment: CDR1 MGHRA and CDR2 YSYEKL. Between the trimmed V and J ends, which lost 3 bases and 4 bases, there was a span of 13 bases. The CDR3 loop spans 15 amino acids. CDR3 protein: CASSHPPDRYNEQFF. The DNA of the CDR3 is TGCGCCAGCAGCCATCCACCCGACAGGTACAATGAGCAGTTCTTC.

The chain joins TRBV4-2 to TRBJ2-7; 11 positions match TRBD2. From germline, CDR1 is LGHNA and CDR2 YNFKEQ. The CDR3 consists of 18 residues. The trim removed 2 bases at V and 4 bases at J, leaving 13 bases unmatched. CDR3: CASSQKAGSGRASYEQYF. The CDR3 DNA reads TGTGCCAGCAGCCAAAAGGCGGGTAGCGGGAGGGCCTCGTACGAGCAGTACTTC.

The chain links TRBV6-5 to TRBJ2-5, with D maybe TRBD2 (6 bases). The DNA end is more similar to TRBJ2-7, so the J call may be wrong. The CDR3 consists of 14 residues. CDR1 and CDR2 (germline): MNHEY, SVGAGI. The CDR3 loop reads CASTRAGSSYEQYF. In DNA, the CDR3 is TGTGCCAGCACCAGAGCGGGTAGCTCCTACGAGCAGTACTTC.

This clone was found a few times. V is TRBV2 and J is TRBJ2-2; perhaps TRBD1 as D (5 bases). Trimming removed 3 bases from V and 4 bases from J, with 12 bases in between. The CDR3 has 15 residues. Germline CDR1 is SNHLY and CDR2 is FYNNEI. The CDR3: CASSDLGVGTGELFF. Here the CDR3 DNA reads TGTGCCAGCAGTGATTTAGGGGTTGGCACCGGGGAGCTGTTTTTT.

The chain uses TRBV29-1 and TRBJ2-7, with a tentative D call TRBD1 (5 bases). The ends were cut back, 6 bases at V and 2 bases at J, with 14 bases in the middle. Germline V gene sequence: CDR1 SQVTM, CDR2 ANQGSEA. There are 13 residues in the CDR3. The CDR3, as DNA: TGCAGCGTCGCTCCAACAGGAGCCTACGAGCAGTACTTC. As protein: CSVAPTGAYEQYF.

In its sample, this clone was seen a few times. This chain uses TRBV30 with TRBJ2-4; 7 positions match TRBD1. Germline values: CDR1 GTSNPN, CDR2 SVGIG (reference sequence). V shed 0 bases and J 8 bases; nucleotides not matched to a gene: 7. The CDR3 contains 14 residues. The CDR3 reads CAWSVGGGLDIQYF. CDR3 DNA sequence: TGTGCCTGGAGTGTAGGGGGCGGTTTAGACATTCAGTACTTC.

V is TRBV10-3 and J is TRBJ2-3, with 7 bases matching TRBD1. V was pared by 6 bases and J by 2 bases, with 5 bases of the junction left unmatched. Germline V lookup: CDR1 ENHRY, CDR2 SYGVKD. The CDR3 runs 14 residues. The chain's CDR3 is CAISQTGNTDTQYF. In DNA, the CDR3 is TGTGCCATCAGCCAGACAGGGAACACAGATACGCAGTATTTT.

The CDR3, as DNA: TGTGCCCCCTCTTACGGTAGCTCCTACAATGAGCAGTTCTTC. It codes for CAPSYGSSYNEQFF. The chain uses TRBV27 and TRBJ2-1, with D unresolved. The CDR3 runs 14 residues. CDR1 and CDR2 (germline): MNHEY, SMNVEV (reference sequence). V was pared by 11 bases and J by 0 bases, with 14 bases between.

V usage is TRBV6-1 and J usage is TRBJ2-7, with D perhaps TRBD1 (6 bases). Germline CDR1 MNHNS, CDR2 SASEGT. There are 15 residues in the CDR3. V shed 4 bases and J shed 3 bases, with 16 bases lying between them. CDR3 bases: TGTGCCAGCAGTGTTCCGGGACAAGGGGTCTACGAGCAGTACTTC. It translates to CASSVPGQGVYEQYF.

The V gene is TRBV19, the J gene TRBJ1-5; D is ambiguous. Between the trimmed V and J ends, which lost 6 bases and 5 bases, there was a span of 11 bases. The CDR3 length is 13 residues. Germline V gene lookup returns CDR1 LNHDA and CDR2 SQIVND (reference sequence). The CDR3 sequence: CASRRTAHQPQHF. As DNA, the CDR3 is TGTGCCAGTAGAAGGACTGCTCATCAGCCCCAGCATTTT.